Below are 2 T cell receptor beta chains sequenced from a single sample in a study of early T cells in non-severe SARS-CoV-2 infection. TCRdb reanalysed the 5' RACE reads using MiXCR and keeps one entry per CDR3 protein. The data hold about 80,000 distinct CDR3 sequences, with 9.5% to 13% observed a single time. Sequencing was done on a sample of whole blood. The receptors shown here come from an adult who was a healthcare worker with PCR-confirmed SARS-CoV-2 infection or an uninfected control (not recorded which).

This clonotype was found many times. The chain has TRBV10-3 and TRBJ1-1, with D maybe TRBD1 (5 bases). V gave up 4 bases and J gave up 11 bases, with 14 bases separating them. CDR3 length: 12 amino acids. The V gene's germline CDR1 is ENHRY and CDR2 SYGVKD. CDR3 DNA sequence: TGTGCCATCAGTGGGGACGGCCGATGGGCTTTCTTT. It encodes CAISGDGRWAFF.

At least ten counts were recorded for this clonotype. The chain combines TRBV3-1 with TRBJ1-3; no reliable D call. Germline CDR1 and CDR2: LGHDT and YNNKEL (reference sequence). The CDR3 has 16 residues. V dropped 1 base and J dropped 0 bases, with 10 bases sitting between them. The CDR3 reads CASSQGTALSGNTIYF. The DNA of the CDR3 is TGTGCCAGCAGCCAAGGCACAGCGCTCTCTGGAAACACCATATATTTT.